One and the same sample provided the 13 T cell receptor beta chains below, sequenced in a study of regulatory T cells in long-lasting Graves disease. Specified time point: persistent/refractory GD, antithyroid drugs over 5 years with positive TRAb. With RNA extracted from PBMCs as input, the TCR library was made. Investigators prepared the TCR beta libraries by applying iRepertoire HTBI primers and Arm-PCR of CDR3 regions. TCRdb passed the multiplex PCR reads through MiXCR, listing each CDR3 protein once. The data show a few hundred thousand distinct CDR3 sequences, about 23% seen once. Here the sequenced sample was peripheral blood mononuclear cells (PBMCs), taken when the disease was refractory, from a patient treated with antithyroid drugs. The receptors derive from a woman between 40 and 50 years old with Graves disease.

This clonotype has at least ten counts. This chain joins TRBV19 and TRBJ1-4; D is unresolved. The V and J ends lost 6 bases and 4 bases respectively, with 15 bases between them. Looked up from germline, CDR1 is LNHDA and CDR2 is SQIVND (reference sequence). The CDR3 has 15 residues. The chain's CDR3 is CASSRPGNGNEKLFF. The CDR3 coding sequence is TGTGCCAGTAGCCGCCCGGGAAATGGTAATGAAAAACTGTTTTTT.

This clonotype was seen at least ten times. V is TRBV11-1 and J is TRBJ2-7, with 8 bases fitting TRBD2. The germline V gene has CDR1 SGHAT and CDR2 FQDESV (reference sequence). V shed 3 bases, J shed 4 bases, and the junction held 11 bases outside the gene matches. The CDR3 extends over 16 amino acids. CDR3 nucleotide sequence: TGTGCCAGCAGCTTGGCGACCGGGACTAGGTCTTACGAGCAGTACTTC. This codes for CASSLATGTRSYEQYF. Full variable domain (outside the CDR3, taken from reference TRBV11-1 and TRBJ2-7): EAEVAQSPRYKITEKSQAVAFWCDPISGHATLYWYRQILGQGPELLVQFQDESVVDDSQLPKDRFSAERLKGVDSTLKIQPAELGDSAMYLCASSLATGTRSYEQYFGPGTRLTVT.

This clonotype was found a few times. The chain links TRBV30 to TRBJ1-1; D uncertain. The V gene's germline CDR1 is GTSNPN and CDR2 SVGIG (reference sequence). Trimming left V 0 bases short and J 5 bases short, with 7 bases between. The CDR3 contains 12 residues. DNA of the CDR3: TGTGCCTGGAGTGTGGGGAGGACTGAAGCTTTCTTT. Translation gives CAWSVGRTEAFF.

Regarding this clonotype: A read error may explain this, as a much larger clone is one base away. The chain carries TRBV29-1 and TRBJ2-5; no clear D. Germline lookup yields CDR1 SQVTM and CDR2 ANQGSEA. This CDR3 has 12 residues. The CDR3 bases are TGCGGCGTTGAAGATGGGCGGCGGACCCAGTACTTC. Amino acid sequence: CGVEDGRRTQYF.

J is TRBJ1-6 and V is TRBV6-5; the D gene is possibly TRBD1 (5 bases). The V end was cut by 0 bases, the J end by 10 bases, with 13 bases between. Germline V gene data show CDR1 as MNHEY and CDR2 as SVGAGI. The CDR3 extends over 15 amino acids. In DNA form, the CDR3 reads TGTGCCAGCAGTTACTCGTTAGGGGATGGGTCACCCCTCCACTTT. Translation: CASSYSLGDGSPLHF.

This clonotype was seen at least ten times. The CDR3 protein is CATSATANTEAFF. Here the CDR3 DNA reads TGTGCCACCAGTGCTACAGCGAACACTGAAGCTTTCTTT. V is TRBV24-1 and J is TRBJ1-1; D ambiguous. The CDR3 runs to 13 residues. Trimming pared 5 bases from V and 1 base from J, leaving 7 bases between. Germline loops: CDR1 KGHDR, CDR2 SFDVKD.

In this sample, this clonotype turned up a few times. The chain has TRBV13 and TRBJ1-1; tentative D call: TRBD1 (5 bases). The CDR3 runs to 17 residues. Germline V gene data show CDR1 as PRHDT and CDR2 as FYEKMQ (reference sequence). The ends were cut back, 4 bases at V and 3 bases at J, with 21 bases in the middle. The CDR3 nucleotides read TGTGCCAGCAGCTCCCCGGTGGGATCGGGGGATCACACTGAAGCTTTCTTT. This translates into CASSSPVGSGDHTEAFF.

This clonotype showed up many times. The chain has TRBV28 and TRBJ2-7; D could derive from TRBD1 or TRBD2 (5 bases each). CDR1 is MDHEN and CDR2 is SYDVKM in the germline V gene. Trimming pared 10 bases from V and 5 bases from J, leaving 12 bases between. The CDR3 contains 11 residues. CDR3 DNA sequence: TGTGCCACTGAGGGACGAAACGAGCAGTACTTC. Amino acid sequence: CATEGRNEQYF.

In its sample, this clonotype was seen a few times. This chain joins TRBV7-9 and TRBJ2-1; TRBD2 aligns across 11 bases. Germline-derived CDR1 and CDR2 are SEHNR and FQNEAQ (reference sequence). Trimming removed 5 bases from V and 9 bases from J; junction bases left unmatched: 9. The CDR3 is 15 residues long. The chain's CDR3 is CASSQGLAETVEQFF. The CDR3 coding sequence is TGTGCCAGCAGCCAGGGACTAGCGGAGACGGTTGAGCAGTTCTTC.

In DNA form, the CDR3 reads TGTGCCAGCAGTGCTAGCGGGAGGGCCACCAGGTCCAATGAGCAGTTCTTC. Protein: CASSASGRATRSNEQFF. J is TRBJ2-1 and V is TRBV28; 12 positions agree with TRBD2. CDR3 size: 17 residues. Trimming removed 5 bases from V and 6 bases from J; junction bases left unmatched: 11. Germline values: CDR1 MDHEN, CDR2 SYDVKM. Full variable domain (outside the CDR3, taken from reference TRBV28 and TRBJ2-1): DVKVTQSSRYLVKRTGEKVFLECVQDMDHENMFWYRQDPGLGLRLIYFSYDVKMKEKGDIPEGYSVSREKKERFSLILESASTNQTSMYLCASSASGRATRSNEQFFGPGTRLTVL.

This clonotype was seen at least ten times. The genes are TRBV12-3 or TRBV12-4 and TRBJ2-7; 8 nucleotides line up with TRBD2. CDR3 size: 16 residues. J lost 6 bases, V lost 4 bases, and 14 bases had no gene match. CDR3 protein: CASSSGRGDRSTEQYF. The CDR3 nucleotides read TGTGCCAGCAGTTCAGGGCGGGGGGATCGGAGCACCGAGCAGTACTTC.

This clonotype has at least ten counts. The chain couples TRBV6-1 to TRBJ1-5, with D unclear. CDR3 size: 13 residues. Trimming removed 6 bases from V and 5 bases from J, with 11 bases in between. The germline V gene encodes CDR1 MNHNS and CDR2 SASEGT. CDR3 amino acids: CASRMDGHQPQHF. As DNA, the CDR3 is TGTGCCAGCAGGATGGACGGACATCAGCCCCAGCATTTT.

Ten or more counts support this clonotype. CDR3 loop: CARKTVNTEAFF. CDR3 DNA: TGTGCCAGGAAGACAGTGAACACTGAAGCTTTCTTT. V and J are TRBV6-1 and TRBJ1-1; a weak D match, TRBD1 (5 bases). The CDR3 has 12 residues. V dropped 9 bases and J dropped 0 bases, with 8 bases sitting between them. Germline assignment: CDR1 MNHNS and CDR2 SASEGT.